These 17 T cell receptor beta chains originate from one sample sequenced in a study of response to subunit inactivated influenza vaccine. Via MiXCR, TCRdb re-called the RT-PCR reads, giving one row per CDR3 protein. The sample holds 500,000 to 600,000 distinct CDR3 sequences, about 12% seen once. Sample: PBMCs from blood, taken on the day of vaccination. These receptors all come from a man aged 50-59 years who received an inactivated influenza vaccine.

The CDR3 is CASSPSQAGAVNTGELFF. CDR3 nucleotides: TGCGCCAGCAGCCCCAGCCAAGCGGGGGCCGTGAACACCGGGGAGCTGTTTTTT. The chain couples TRBV4-3 to TRBJ2-2, with 8 positions matching TRBD2. CDR3 size: 18 residues. Germline CDR1 reads LGHNA; CDR2 reads YSLEER. V lost 4 bases, J lost 1 base, and 11 bases stayed unmatched.

V usage is TRBV14 and J usage is TRBJ2-7; D might be TRBD2 (6 bases). Trimming took off 4 bases at V and 2 bases at J, with 15 bases between the two ends. The CDR3 runs to 15 residues. Looked up from germline, CDR1 is SGHDN and CDR2 is FVKESK. CDR3: CASSPPWGDPYEQYF. In DNA form, the CDR3 reads TGTGCCAGCAGCCCTCCTTGGGGGGATCCCTACGAGCAGTACTTC.

There are a few counts of this clonotype. This sequence joins TRBV27 and TRBJ2-1; 13 positions agree with TRBD2. Germline-derived CDR1 and CDR2 are MNHEY and SMNVEV (reference sequence). After removal of 3 bases from V and 1 base from J, the junction contained 12 bases not matched to a gene. The CDR3 totals 20 residues. The CDR3 loop reads CASSFLVGLAGVRSYNEQFF. For the CDR3, the DNA is TGTGCCAGCAGTTTTCTGGTCGGACTAGCGGGAGTCCGGTCCTACAATGAGCAGTTCTTC.

This clonotype was counted only a few times. This chain uses TRBV27 with TRBJ1-1, with D tentatively TRBD1 (5 bases). The germline V gene has CDR1 MNHEY and CDR2 SMNVEV (reference sequence). The CDR3 has 14 residues. V was clipped by 10 bases and J by 12 bases, with 27 bases between them. This chain's CDR3 is CATSPRPSTGGSFF. The CDR3 coding sequence is TGTGCCACCTCCCCGAGGCCTTCGACCGGGGGGTCTTTCTTT.

V usage is TRBV12-3 or TRBV12-4 and J usage is TRBJ2-5, with TRBD1 identical over 8 bases. The J segment lost 3 bases and the V segment lost 7 bases, leaving 4 bases of the junction unmatched. The CDR3 is made up of 13 amino acids. The CDR3 DNA follows: TGTGCCAGCACCCTGACAGGGGAAGAGACCCAGTACTTC. Protein: CASTLTGEETQYF.

This clonotype was seen many times. The rearrangement joins TRBV20-1 to TRBJ2-3, with 12 bases identical to TRBD2. This CDR3 contains 16 residues. The V segment lost 6 bases and the J segment 7 bases; nucleotides outside the gene matches: 14. The germline V gene has CDR1 DFQATT and CDR2 SNEGSKA (reference sequence). The CDR3 protein is CSATNVASGGANTQYF. DNA for the CDR3: TGCAGTGCGACCAACGTGGCTAGCGGGGGGGCAAATACGCAGTATTTT.

The V and J genes are TRBV4-3 and TRBJ2-7; maybe TRBD1 (5 bases). V was shortened by 0 bases and J by 4 bases, with 10 bases between the two germline ends. The CDR3 contains 14 residues. The V gene's germline CDR1 is LGHNA and CDR2 YSLEER. Here the CDR3 DNA reads TGCGCCAGCAGCCAAGAACAGGCGCGGTACGAGCAGTACTTC. Protein sequence: CASSQEQARYEQYF.

The chain couples TRBV2 to TRBJ2-2, with D perhaps TRBD2 (6 bases). V gave up 5 bases and J gave up 5 bases, with 15 bases separating them. The germline V gene encodes CDR1 SNHLY and CDR2 FYNNEI. CDR3 size: 15 residues. The CDR3 protein is CASSHRLGATGELFF. Written as DNA, the CDR3 is TGTGCCAGCAGTCACCGACTAGGGGCAACCGGGGAGCTGTTTTTT.

This rearrangement joins TRBV5-1 to TRBJ2-2, with D possibly matching TRBD1 (5 bases). V lost 5 bases and J lost 7, with 15 bases in between. Germline CDR1 SGHRS, CDR2 YFSETQ. This CDR3 is 14 amino acids long. The CDR3 region is CASRSEPGYGELFF. The CDR3 coding sequence is TGCGCCAGCAGGAGTGAGCCAGGGTACGGGGAGCTGTTTTTT.

This clonotype was recorded a few times. This chain uses TRBV5-1 with TRBJ2-1, with 8 bases aligning to TRBD2. CDR1 is SGHRS and CDR2 is YFSETQ in the germline V gene. V lost 3 bases to trimming and J lost 8 bases; unmatched junction nucleotides: 10. This CDR3 spans 15 amino acids. Here the CDR3 DNA reads TGCGCCAGCAGCTGGGCCGGGGGGGCCCTGGATGAGCAGTTCTTC. This sequence encodes CASSWAGGALDEQFF.

This clonotype has more than one count but fewer than ten. The rearrangement links TRBV3-1 to TRBJ2-7, with D hard to call. This CDR3 spans 12 amino acids. CDR1 and CDR2 from the germline V gene are LGHDT and YNNKEL (reference sequence). The V end lost 2 bases, the J end lost 8 bases, and 10 bases lay between the germline ends. The CDR3 DNA is TGTGCCAGCAGCCAATCCTCGATCCAGCAGTACTTC. It translates to CASSQSSIQQYF.

This chain links TRBV7-9 with TRBJ2-3; weak D call: TRBD1 (6 bases). CDR1 and CDR2 from the germline V gene are SEHNR and FQNEAQ (reference sequence). The CDR3 is made up of 15 amino acids. The V gene lost 3 bases and the J gene lost 2 bases, with 12 bases spanning the gap. Here the CDR3 DNA reads TGTGCCAGCAGCTTGCAGGGGACGGTCACAGATACGCAGTATTTT. Amino acid sequence: CASSLQGTVTDTQYF. Complete variable domain (other parts from reference TRBV7-9 and TRBJ2-3): DTGVSQNPRHKITKRGQNVTFRCDPISEHNRLYWYRQTLGQGPEFLTYFQNEAQLEKSRLLSDRFSAERPKGSFSTLEIQRTEQGDSAMYLCASSLQGTVTDTQYFGPGTRLTVL.

A few counts support this clonotype. The genes are TRBV11-3 and TRBJ2-1; a possible D gene is TRBD2 (5 bases). V dropped 3 bases and J dropped 6 bases, with 9 bases sitting between them. Germline V gives CDR1 SGHNT, CDR2 YENEEA. The CDR3 contains 13 residues. CDR3 nucleotides: TGTGCCAGCAGCTTCTTAGCGAGCAATGAGCAGTTCTTC. This encodes CASSFLASNEQFF.

This clonotype was counted at least ten times. The J gene is TRBJ2-4, the V gene TRBV7-2; D gene ambiguous. Germline lookup yields CDR1 SGHTA and CDR2 FQGNSA. The CDR3 totals 14 residues. Trimming removed 1 base at V and 4 bases at J, with 8 bases between. CDR3 loop: CASSLGLWKNIQYF. CDR3 DNA sequence: TGTGCCAGCAGCTTAGGCCTTTGGAAAAACATTCAGTACTTC.

This clonotype came up a few times. The chain carries TRBV11-2 and TRBJ2-5; D is unclear. Trimming pared 2 bases from V and 2 bases from J, leaving 15 bases between. The CDR3 is 16 residues long. Germline values: CDR1 SGHAT, CDR2 FQNNGV. CDR3 residues: CASSLSPTLLQETQYF. The CDR3 nucleotides read TGTGCCAGCAGCTTAAGTCCGACCCTTTTACAAGAGACCCAGTACTTC.

The V gene is TRBV6-2 or TRBV6-3, the J gene TRBJ2-3; tentatively, D is TRBD1 (6 bases). The CDR3 spans 16 residues. Deletions cut 6 bases from V and 3 bases from J, with 19 bases between. The germline gives CDR1 MNHEY, CDR2 SVGEGT. CDR3 bases: TGTGCCAGCAGACCCCCCGGGACACGGGTTACAGATACGCAGTATTTT. It yields the protein CASRPPGTRVTDTQYF.

In its sample, this clonotype was seen many times. The J gene is TRBJ2-1, the V gene TRBV20-1, with a weak D call TRBD2 (5 bases). The CDR3 has 13 residues. From germline, CDR1 is DFQATT and CDR2 SNEGSKA (reference sequence). Deletions cut 3 bases from V and 7 bases from J, with 13 bases between. The CDR3 sequence: CSASEGVRNEQFF. In DNA, the CDR3 is TGCAGTGCTAGTGAGGGTGTGAGGAATGAGCAGTTCTTC.